A selection of T cell receptor beta chains follows, all from one sample in a study of graft-versus-host responses after intestinal transplantation. The table came from immunoSEQ multiplex PCR; TCRdb's copy has only in-frame clones and leaves some out. The data show under 15,000 clones, with 93% seen just once and around 4% held by the top ten. The source material was PBMCs, sampled about 34 months after intestinal transplantation. These receptors all come from a human patient who received an intestinal transplant, so some T cells may come from the graft donor. The CDR3 runs from the conserved cysteine through the conserved F or W. A D gene is named only where the DNA matches it firmly. Only part of the rows carry a size: once, few, many, or a class if the clone is expanded.

d_call j_call clone_size v_call cdr3_aa cdr3_nt
TRBD2 TRBJ2-7 - TRBV7-3 CASSLSGGAAYEQYF TGTGCCAGCAGCTTAAGCGGGGGGGCGGCCTACGAGCAGTACTTC
TRBD2 TRBJ2-1 - TRBV11-3 CASSLGRGVMREQFF TGTGCCAGCAGCTTAGGACGGGGGGTCATGAGGGAGCAGTTCTTC
TRBD1 TRBJ1-1 - TRBV13 CASSPRGQSTEAFF TGTGCCAGCAGCCCCAGGGGGCAGAGCACTGAAGCTTTCTTT
- TRBJ1-1 - TRBV6-5 CAISWDGTEAFF TGTGCCATCAGCTGGGATGGGACTGAAGCTTTCTTT
- TRBJ2-4 - TRBV27 CASSLQGTGGKNIQYF TGTGCCAGCAGTTTACAAGGGACCGGGGGTAAAAACATTCAGTACTTC
TRBD1 TRBJ2-3 - TRBV5-1 CASGPTGAPSTDTQYF TGCGCCAGCGGTCCGACAGGGGCCCCTAGCACAGATACGCAGTATTTT
- TRBJ2-7 - TRBV5-1 CASSLRGDYEQYF TGCGCCAGCAGCCTTAGAGGGGACTACGAGCAGTACTTC
- TRBJ2-3 - TRBV18 CASLDPSTDTQYF TGTGCCAGCTTGGACCCTAGCACAGATACGCAGTATTTT
- TRBJ2-5 - TRBV27 CASSWDTKETQYF TGTGCCAGCAGTTGGGACACTAAAGAGACCCAGTACTTC
- TRBJ2-1 - TRBV5-8 CASSQDSSYNEQFF TGTGCCAGCAGCCAGGACAGTTCCTACAATGAGCAGTTCTTC
- TRBJ2-7 - TRBV5-6 CASSLAGIYEQYF TGTGCCAGCAGCTTGGCAGGGATCTACGAGCAGTACTTC
- TRBJ1-4 - TRBV12-2 CASRLISGGGDEKLFF TGTGCAAGTCGCTTAATCAGTGGGGGCGGTGATGAAAAACTGTTTTTT
- TRBJ2-7 - TRBV21-1 CASSKDLTDHSYEQYF TGTGCCAGCAGCAAAGATTTGACGGACCACTCCTACGAGCAGTACTTC
TRBD1 TRBJ1-4 - TRBV19 CASSTDTGTGANEKLFF TGTGCCAGTAGCACCGACACCGGGACAGGGGCTAATGAAAAACTGTTTTTT
- TRBJ1-1 - TRBV4-1 CASSQDSLNTEAFF TGCGCCAGCAGCCAAGATAGCTTGAACACTGAAGCTTTCTTT
- TRBJ1-5 - TRBV6-5 CASSYGQAIWPQHF TGTGCCAGCAGTTATGGGCAGGCGATTTGGCCCCAGCATTTT
- TRBJ2-5 - TRBV10-1 CASSGQYQETQYF TGCGCCAGCAGTGGACAGTACCAAGAGACCCAGTACTTC
TRBD1 TRBJ1-1 - TRBV7-9 CASSLESTGAKAFF TGTGCCAGCAGTTTGGAGTCTACAGGGGCAAAAGCTTTCTTT
- TRBJ2-7 once TRBV7-2 CASSRRLGYEQYF TGTGCCAGCAGCAGACGACTAGGGTACGAGCAGTACTTC
- TRBJ1-4 - TRBV19 CASSIELRARRGNEKLFF TGTGCCAGTAGTATAGAGTTAAGGGCACGGAGGGGTAATGAAAAACTGTTTTTT
- TRBJ2-7 - TRBV6-5 CASSYSGSEQYF TGTGCCAGCAGTTACTCGGGTTCCGAGCAGTACTTC
TRBD2 TRBJ2-1 - TRBV9 CASSDGTSGSYNEQFF TGTGCCAGCAGCGATGGGACTAGCGGCTCCTACAATGAGCAGTTCTTC
- TRBJ2-3 - TRBV12-5 CASGLFGETQYF TGTGCTAGTGGTTTGTTCGGGGAGACGCAGTATTTT
TRBD1 TRBJ1-1 once TRBV5-1 CASSLTGTESAEAFF TGCGCCAGCAGCTTGACGGGGACAGAATCGGCTGAAGCTTTCTTT
TRBD1 TRBJ1-1 - TRBV19 CASTRQGGMNTEAFF TGTGCCAGTACCCGACAGGGGGGGATGAACACTGAAGCTTTCTTT
- TRBJ2-1 once TRBV2 CASNPWGDYNEQFF TGTGCCAGCAACCCCTGGGGGGATTACAATGAGCAGTTCTTC
- TRBJ1-5 - TRBV5-8 CASSLSQPQHF TGTGCCAGCAGCTTGAGCCAGCCCCAGCATTTT
- TRBJ2-1 - TRBV9 CASSKGTLPEQFF TGTGCCAGCAGCAAGGGGACTCTCCCCGAGCAGTTCTTC
- TRBJ2-7 - TRBV10-3 CAISEVTGPYEQYF TGTGCCATCAGTGAAGTGACAGGCCCCTACGAGCAGTACTTC
- TRBJ1-2 - TRBV15 CATSREGTGYGYTF TGTGCCACCAGCAGAGAGGGGACGGGCTATGGCTACACCTTC
- TRBJ1-3 - TRBV6-9 CASLQSSGNTIYF TGTGCCAGTCTACAAAGCTCTGGAAACACCATATATTTT
- TRBJ2-7 - TRBV12-5 CASGFTAGNEQYF TGTGCTAGTGGTTTCACGGCAGGGAACGAGCAGTACTTC
TRBD1 TRBJ1-2 - TRBV19 CASRPRQGLGYTF TGTGCCAGTAGACCCAGACAGGGACTAGGCTACACCTTC
- TRBJ1-4 - TRBV7-6 CASTRGGGSREKLFF TGTGCCAGCACCCGCGGAGGGGGTTCAAGGGAAAAACTGTTTTTT
TRBD1 TRBJ1-2 once TRBV10-3 CAISEETGAPGGF TGTGCCATCAGTGAGGAGACAGGGGCTCCCGGAGGCTTC
- TRBJ1-2 once TRBV18 CASSRDFYGYTF TGTGCCAGCTCACGGGACTTCTATGGCTACACCTTC
TRBD1 TRBJ2-7 - TRBV19 CASSQPGQGTYEQYF TGTGCCAGTAGCCAGCCGGGACAGGGTACCTACGAGCAGTACTTC
TRBD2 TRBJ2-3 - TRBV2 CASSDLAGDTDTQYF TGTGCCAGCAGTGACCTAGCGGGGGACACAGATACGCAGTATTTT
- TRBJ2-6 - TRBV6-5 CASSYGGGAGANVLTF TGTGCCAGCAGTTACGGGGGCGGGGCTGGGGCCAACGTCCTGACTTTC
- TRBJ1-6 once TRBV19 CASSMEYRNSPLHF TGTGCCAGTAGTATGGAGTATCGGAATTCACCCCTCCACTTT
TRBD1 TRBJ1-5 - TRBV27 CASIKQGAGQPQHF TGTGCCAGCATTAAACAGGGGGCGGGGCAGCCCCAGCATTTT
- TRBJ1-1 - TRBV14 CASSHLDSAEAFF TGTGCCAGCAGCCACCTAGACAGCGCTGAAGCTTTCTTT
TRBD2 TRBJ2-5 - TRBV15 CATSRGTGGGGGTQYF TGTGCCACCAGCAGAGGGACCGGGGGGGGAGGGGGGACCCAGTACTTC
- TRBJ1-3 - TRBV7-9 CASSLAVTTGNTIYF TGTGCCAGCAGCTTAGCTGTAACCACTGGAAACACCATATATTTT
TRBD2 TRBJ2-7 - TRBV11-3 CASSATGTSGYEQYF TGTGCCAGCAGCGCAACCGGGACTAGCGGCTACGAGCAGTACTTC
- TRBJ1-1 - TRBV6-5 CASSYEGGWATEAFF TGTGCCAGCAGTTACGAAGGAGGTTGGGCCACTGAAGCTTTCTTT
TRBD1 TRBJ1-1 - TRBV5-1 CASSLGQGANTEAFF TGCGCCAGCAGCTTGGGTCAGGGGGCGAACACTGAAGCTTTCTTT
TRBD1 TRBJ1-1 - TRBV19 CASSIGYRDRRNTEAFF TGTGCCAGTAGTATAGGTTACCGGGACAGGAGGAACACTGAAGCTTTCTTT
- TRBJ1-6 - TRBV25-1 CASRTSAGGKRGTLHF TGTGCCAGCAGAACCTCCGCCGGCGGCAAGAGGGGTACCCTCCACTTT
- TRBJ2-2 - TRBV19 CASSIGGAGTGELFF TGTGCCAGTAGTATAGGGGGCGCCGGCACCGGGGAGCTGTTTTTT
- TRBJ1-1 - TRBV7-9 CASSPSANTEAFF TGTGCCAGCAGCCCGAGTGCGAACACTGAAGCTTTCTTT
TRBD1 TRBJ1-5 - TRBV7-8 CASSFDRDQPQHF TGTGCCAGCAGCTTCGACAGGGATCAGCCCCAGCATTTT
- TRBJ2-2 - TRBV6-1 CAGGDHIYTGELFF TGTGCCGGCGGGGACCACATCTACACCGGGGAGCTGTTTTTT
TRBD2 TRBJ2-7 once TRBV18 CASSPGGTEQYF TGTGCCAGCTCACCGGGGGGGACCGAGCAGTACTTC
TRBD1 TRBJ1-1 - TRBV7-9 CASSPWTGVTFF TGTGCCAGCAGCCCGTGGACAGGGGTGACTTTCTTT